These 22 T cell receptor beta chains share one sample of origin, sequenced in a study of blood T cell repertoires in COVID-19. TCRdb's copy holds only in-frame clones and misses some; the assay was immunoSEQ multiplex PCR. The repertoire has approximately 74,000 clones, roughly 86% of them found once; the top ten carry just under 7.5%. The sequenced sample consisted of peripheral blood. The receptor source for this set is a man between 65 and 85 years old with acute or convalescent COVID-19.

This sequence joins TRBV7-2 and TRBJ2-2, with a weak D call TRBD1 (6 bases). This CDR3 contains 15 residues. The V and J ends lost 5 bases and 4 bases respectively, with 14 bases between them. CDR1 and CDR2 from the germline V gene are SGHTA and FQGNSA. CDR3 DNA sequence: TGTGCCAGCAGCCGGGTGACAGGTCTCACCGGGGAGCTGTTTTTT. Its protein is CASSRVTGLTGELFF.

CDR3 in amino acids: CASSQGETAYQPQHF. CDR3 nucleotides: TGTGCCAGCAGCCAAGGCGAGACAGCCTATCAGCCCCAGCATTTT. V gene TRBV3-1 (or the pseudogene TRBV3-2) combines with J gene TRBJ1-5; a weak D match, TRBD1 (5 bases). Trimming left V 1 base short and J 5 bases short, with 12 bases between. CDR1 is LGHDT, CDR2 YNNKEL, per germline (reference sequence). The CDR3 sequence is 15 residues long.

The chain couples TRBV3-1 (or the pseudogene TRBV3-2) to TRBJ1-6, with D uncertain. Per the germline V gene, CDR1 is LGHDT and CDR2 is YNNKEL (reference sequence). The CDR3 is made up of 16 amino acids. Trimming pared 1 base from V and 9 bases from J, leaving 16 bases between. The CDR3 DNA is TGTGCCAGCAGCCAAGTAGCCGAGTATTCGGGTTCACCCCTCCACTTT. Amino acids: CASSQVAEYSGSPLHF.

This chain links TRBV6-5 with TRBJ2-7, with a weak D call TRBD2 (5 bases). With 1 base removed from V and 7 bases from J, the gap between germline ends came to 11 bases. Germline lookup yields CDR1 MNHEY and CDR2 SVGAGI. This CDR3 has 13 residues. The CDR3, as DNA: TGTGCCAGCAGTTACTTTTACGGCGGGGAGCAGTACTTC. Amino acids: CASSYFYGGEQYF.

The chain employs TRBV29-1 and TRBJ2-1; D gene unclear. With 3 bases removed from V and 9 bases from J, the gap between germline ends came to 9 bases. Germline-derived CDR1 and CDR2 are SQVTM and ANQGSEA. The CDR3 contains 11 residues. For the CDR3, the DNA is TGCAGCGTTGACCGGGTAGGTGAGCAGTTCTTC. Translated, it gives CSVDRVGEQFF.

CDR3 sequence: CASSLGTAVDSPLHF. DNA of the CDR3: TGTGCCAGCAGCTTAGGAACAGCCGTCGATTCACCCCTCCACTTT. The chain couples TRBV7-8 to TRBJ1-6; D not certain. The CDR3 runs to 15 residues. V shed 1 base and J shed 8 bases, with 12 bases lying between them. Germline values: CDR1 SGHVS, CDR2 FQNEAQ.

This clone occurred once. J is TRBJ1-1 and V is TRBV28; 7 bases match TRBD1. Trimming cost V 8 bases and J 4 bases; bases outside gene matches: 7. The CDR3 has 13 amino acids. Germline assignment: CDR1 MDHEN and CDR2 SYDVKM. The CDR3 sequence: CASLTGVSTEAFF. DNA of the CDR3: TGTGCCAGCCTCACAGGGGTAAGCACTGAAGCTTTCTTT.

The chain combines TRBV5-1 with TRBJ2-7, with a weak D call TRBD1 (6 bases). The CDR3 length is 12 residues. Trimming left V 7 bases short and J 13 bases short, with 21 bases between. Germline V gene sequence: CDR1 SGHRS, CDR2 YFSETQ. The CDR3 region has the DNA TGCGCCAGCGCGAATTTAGGGGGTATCTTCTACTTC. Amino acid sequence: CASANLGGIFYF.

The chain recombines TRBV5-1 with TRBJ2-7; 11 bases are a match to TRBD2. The CDR3 covers 18 residues. Germline V gene sequence: CDR1 SGHRS, CDR2 YFSETQ. Trimming at V came to 2 bases and at J to 2 bases, leaving 12 bases not matched to a gene. The CDR3 DNA is TGCGCCAGCAGCTTTGTAGGGGCTAGCGGGGGGAGTACCTACGAGCAGTACTTC. Residues: CASSFVGASGGSTYEQYF.

This clone was seen once. The rearrangement joins TRBV2 to TRBJ1-2, with D maybe TRBD1 (5 bases). Trimming removed 5 bases from V and 2 bases from J, with 9 bases in between. Per the germline V gene, CDR1 is SNHLY and CDR2 is FYNNEI. The CDR3 totals 13 residues. The chain's CDR3 is CASSPDRNYGYTF. The DNA for the CDR3 is TGTGCCAGCAGTCCTGACAGAAACTATGGCTACACCTTC. Based on the CDR3 plus reference TRBV2 and TRBJ1-2, the full variable domain is EPEVTQTPSHQVTQMGQEVILRCVPISNHLYFYWYRQILGQKVEFLVSFYNNEISEKSEIFDDQFSVERPDGSNFTLKIRSTKLEDSAMYFCASSPDRNYGYTFGSGTRLTVV.

J is TRBJ1-1 and V is TRBV9; TRBD1 might be the D (5 bases). V was pared by 3 bases and J by 0 bases, with 12 bases between. The CDR3 has 15 residues. Germline V gene lookup returns CDR1 SGDLS and CDR2 YYNGEE. The CDR3 reads CASSALGRVNTEAFF. In nucleotides, the CDR3 is TGTGCCAGCAGCGCCTTGGGCAGGGTGAACACTGAAGCTTTCTTT. The full variable domain, its missing parts supplied by reference TRBV9 and TRBJ1-1, is DSGVTQTPKHLITATGQRVTLRCSPRSGDLSVYWYQQSLDQGLQFLIQYYNGEERAKGNILERFSAQQFPDLHSELNLSSLELGDSALYFCASSALGRVNTEAFFGQGTRLTVV.

This clone turned up a few times. The CDR3 DNA reads as TGTGCCAGCAGCTTGGTTTTTAGTTGGGGACAGCGAACGAACACCGGGGAGCTGTTTTTT. This codes for CASSLVFSWGQRTNTGELFF. The chain combines TRBV5-4 with TRBJ2-2; 7 bases agree with TRBD1. Germline V gene lookup returns CDR1 SGHNT and CDR2 YYREEE (reference sequence). After removal of 0 bases from V and 0 bases from J, the junction contained 14 bases not matched to a gene. This CDR3 contains 20 residues.

The rearrangement uses TRBV5-3 and TRBJ1-1; 8 positions agree with TRBD1. TRBV5-3 is placed among ORFs of uncertain function. CDR3 length: 13 amino acids. The V segment lost 5 bases and the J segment 6 bases; nucleotides outside the gene matches: 6. The CDR3 nucleotides read TGTGCCAGAAGGCCGGGACAGGCGGCTGAAGCTTTCTTT. Translating it yields CARRPGQAAEAFF.

This clone appeared a single time. The J gene is TRBJ1-4, the V gene TRBV12-2; TRBD1, the D gene given by the table, was not confirmed from the DNA. TRBV12-2 is deemed a pseudogene. This CDR3 has 15 residues. Here the CDR3 reads CASRLGRGQEKKLFF. The CDR3 nucleotides are TGTGCAAGTCGCTTAGGGCGAGGACAGGAAAAAAAACTGTTTTTT.

The chain carries TRBV6-1 and TRBJ1-6; no definite D call. The CDR3 runs 17 residues. Trimming took 3 bases from V and 10 from J, leaving 22 bases between them. Germline V lookup: CDR1 MNHNS, CDR2 SASEGT. The CDR3 region has the DNA TGTGCCAGCAGTGAGTTCCGAGCGGTCGGAGCTGGGTCACCCCTCCACTTT. Its protein product is CASSEFRAVGAGSPLHF.

The chain couples TRBV6-5 to TRBJ2-7; 9 nucleotides agree with TRBD1. Germline-derived CDR1 and CDR2 are MNHEY and SVGAGI. CDR3 size: 15 residues. V was clipped by 6 bases and J by 6 bases; unmatched bases: 12. The CDR3 here is CASRGIGTGLGEQYF. CDR3 sequence (DNA): TGTGCCAGCAGGGGGATTGGGACAGGGTTAGGCGAGCAGTACTTC.

The chain employs TRBV19 and TRBJ1-2; D ambiguous. The CDR3 loop spans 11 amino acids. V was trimmed by 4 bases and J by 8 bases, leaving 8 bases between them. Per the germline V gene, CDR1 is LNHDA and CDR2 is SQIVND (reference sequence). CDR3 nucleotides: TGTGCCAGTAGTAGGTCTGGCGGCTACACCTTC. This codes for CASSRSGGYTF.

The CDR3 is CASSVATYTDTQYF. In DNA, the CDR3 is TGTGCCAGCAGCGTAGCTACGTACACAGATACGCAGTATTTT. The gene calls are TRBV9 and TRBJ2-3, with unresolved D. V was shortened by 0 bases and J by 2 bases, with 7 bases between the two germline ends. The CDR3 is made up of 14 amino acids. The germline V gene has CDR1 SGDLS and CDR2 YYNGEE.

The chain recombines TRBV4-3 with TRBJ2-1; D possibly corresponds to TRBD2 (5 bases). The CDR3 totals 16 residues. V lost 0 bases, J lost 4 bases, and 13 bases lay in between. Germline CDR1 is LGHNA and CDR2 is YSLEER. The DNA for the CDR3 is TGCGCCAGCAGCCAAGAGTACCTAGCTGGGTACAATGAGCAGTTCTTC. The encoded protein is CASSQEYLAGYNEQFF.

The chain couples TRBV28 to TRBJ2-1; TRBD2 is a possible D gene (6 bases). Germline CDR1 and CDR2: MDHEN and SYDVKM. Deletions cut 2 bases from V and 1 base from J, with 12 bases between. The CDR3 runs to 16 residues. The CDR3 reads CASSLTRGGSYNEQFF. In DNA form, the CDR3 reads TGTGCCAGCAGTTTAACTAGAGGAGGGTCCTACAATGAGCAGTTCTTC.

A word on this clone: A junction end diverges from the germline sequence, so it may reflect a read error. This chain links TRBV3-1 (or the pseudogene TRBV3-2) with TRBJ2-7; TRBD1 agrees at 7 bases. Germline CDR1 is LGHDT and CDR2 is YNNKEL (reference sequence). The CDR3 sequence is 15 residues long. The CDR3 protein is CASRQESTGLYEQYF. The CDR3 DNA reads as TGTGCCAGCAGACAAGAGTCGACAGGGCTCTACGAGCAGTACTTC.

The chain has TRBV5-5 and TRBJ1-3; 7 nucleotides match TRBD1. Germline assignment: CDR1 SGHKS and CDR2 YYEKEE (reference sequence). V shed 3 bases, J shed 3 bases, and the junction held 0 bases outside the gene matches. The CDR3 has 13 residues. CDR3 loop: CASSYRGGNTIYF. In DNA form, the CDR3 reads TGTGCCAGCAGCTACAGGGGTGGAAACACCATATATTTT.